This record looks at one T cell receptor beta chain sequence and its context. This clone was seen just once. Which antigen it targets is not known. Base qualities are not recorded, but no much larger clone differs from it by a single base. The cohort consisted of hundreds of healthy bone marrow donors. All cohort members were sampled while nominally healthy, although unrecorded immune exposures were likely present. The donor was CMV seropositive and belonged to the group of a few hundred seropositive cohort members. A peripheral blood sample was collected from each donor, and TCR beta sequencing was performed on peripheral blood mononuclear cells. The Qiagen DNeasy Blood Extraction Kit was used to extract genomic DNA from the blood cell samples. This sample is drawn from a study of cytomegalovirus exposure and HLA in healthy donors (dated by TCRdb to about 2017). Concerning the study at large: According to an earlier analysis of a few hundred of the donors, about 190 million T cells yielded roughly 110 million unique TCR beta sequences and around 300 Gb of sequence data. All discovery cohort repertoires had been generated on a single sequencing platform. Donor age, sex, ethnicity and CMV serostatus were compiled together with the repertoire data. The study was designed to test whether signatures of past pathogen exposure could be identified by cataloging public T cell receptors. The genetic ancestry cluster associated with self-reported Caucasian donors included 81% of the roughly 410 genotyped donors. Rather than drawing on any new phenotypic data, the later analysis identified candidate immune exposures from TCR beta sequences and the way those sequences occurred across donors. The number of typed donors differed by locus: roughly 629-640 for A, B, C, DRB1 and DQB1; 500 to 550 for DQA1; 600 to 610 for DPA1; and about 450 for DPB1. Both class I and class II loci were covered by HLA typing, at four-digit resolution. To predict cytomegalovirus infection status, the study combined high-throughput TCR immunosequencing, statistical association of individual TCRs with disease status, and machine learning. About five DR-DQ haplotypes were treated as single units for association and clustering because of strong linkage in the cohort. A later genetic analysis used genome-wide SNP genotypes for about three fifths of the 666 donors, treating that subset as a discovery cohort. Among some 400 genotyped donors of the cohort, an average of approximately 220,000 unique TCR beta nucleotide sequences was sequenced per donor, of which about 18% were non-productive. Besides the first cohort of some 670 subjects, a separate validation cohort made up of over 100 different subjects was used. Using immunosequencing, the study profiled T cell repertoires from 500 to 800 subjects and related those repertoires to cytomegalovirus serostatus. An early release covering 500 to 750 HLA-typed donors comprised about 300 gigabases of sequencing data and about 90 million unique TCR sequences. To study patterns of TCR occurrence, a later analysis re-analyzed previously published TCR beta repertoires from under 750 donors and added high-resolution HLA genotyping. An earlier analysis of several hundred of the donors used high-throughput TCR beta sequencing to judge whether each TCR beta V gene segment behaved as functional or pseudogenic. Broad study findings and their caveats: While some public TCRs were present in many individuals, most TCR sequences turned up only very rarely across donors. A further reported finding was that TCR beta sequences accurately predicted the HLA-A and HLA-B alleles for most subjects in the first cohort. An earlier analysis of 587 of the donors showed that most TCR beta V segments appeared in productive rearrangements either about 87% or about 30% of the time, which broadly matched IMGT annotations. The cohort was sequenced for TCR beta chains only, and without alpha or paired-chain data the features that could be detected were limited. A total of 150 or so TCR beta chains were listed by the study as associated with cytomegalovirus. In vitro tests confirmed that a few of the cytomegalovirus-associated TCR beta chains recognize cytomegalovirus antigens. In a later analysis, TCR association rates were found to vary across HLA loci, with the most associated TCRs seen for DRB1 alleles and the fewest for HLA-C alleles. According to a later analysis, most CMV-associated TCR beta chains appeared to be HLA-restricted, and the HLA associations seemed to be driven largely by CMV exposure. A later genetic analysis associated a missense DCLRE1C variant with V-gene and J-gene trimming of TCR beta chains, and an independent cohort replicated the association. HLA typing was unavailable for some donors at each locus, so association tests used only the typed subset. In a later analysis, about 17,000 TCR beta sequences were associated with specific HLA alleles at a false discovery rate of 0.05. Roughly uniform sequencing depth across donors was assumed in presence/absence analyses, although this assumption may not hold. A later analysis found that HLA-associated TCR beta chains were more clonally expanded and had lower generation probabilities than equally common non-associated chains. According to a later genetic analysis, donors in an Asian-associated ancestry cluster had fewer N-insertions in productive TCRs than the approximately 700-donor mean. The authors suggested that the approach could potentially be extended to other disease states and immunological phenotypes. A group of highly shared sequence variants was considered likely to be a technical artifact of the sequencing pipeline. Strong co-occurrence of HLA alleles, especially DR and DQ, made assigning TCR associations to individual alleles difficult. Cytomegalovirus status was reported to be diagnosed by the classifier with high specificity and sensitivity in both the original and validation cohorts. For the cohort, immune exposure information was limited to CMV serostatus. The earlier analysis of approximately 540 of the donors excluded some 15 rarely observed V segments, including chromosome 9 orphons, because counts were too low. Linkage disequilibrium might explain the correlated functional status among segregating V segments, but an unknown experimental factor could not be ruled out. A later analysis reported that several top co-occurrence clusters appeared linked to parvovirus B19, influenza, CMV and Epstein-Barr virus.

Libraries were constructed by the immunoSEQ multiplex PCR assay. For the multiplex PCR, a mixture combining 60 forward primers for TCR Vbeta segments and 13 reverse primers for TCR Jbeta segments was used. A multiplex PCR assay on genomic DNA amplified the CDR3 region of rearranged TCR beta genes. On the Illumina HiSeq System, the amplified TCR beta libraries were sequenced as 87-base-pair reads. Per the original workflow: A later analysis tallied around 80 million unique TCR beta chains across the 600 to 700 repertoires, and about 10 million of those chains were shared by two or more donors. To remove PCR and sequencing errors, raw reads were error-corrected and collapsed into unique sequences using a nearest-neighbor algorithm that merged closely related sequences. CDR3 sequences were aligned to IMGT reference sequences to assign V, D and J gene segments. For a sequence to be retained, a match of at least six nucleotides was required to both a V gene segment and a J gene segment. Rearrangements were called productive when the CDR3 lacked stop codons and stayed in frame with V and J; all others were non-productive. CDR3 was defined by IMGT convention, running from the second conserved V-encoded cysteine to the conserved J-encoded phenylalanine. The earlier analysis of about 500 of the donors excluded sequences that lacked an unambiguous match to a single V gene segment. In an earlier analysis of approximately 590 of the donors, a V segment was called functional when productive rearrangements were above 56.7%, and segregating when the standard deviation between donors exceeded 5%. A statistical classification framework was built to diagnose cytomegalovirus status from the catalog of TCR beta chain sequences. V and J gene assignment, in a later analysis, came from comparing TCR nucleotide sequences with IMGT/GENE-DB human TR gene sequences. In a later analysis, CDR3 sequences and most-parsimonious VDJ recombination scenarios were assigned using the TCRdist pipeline. In a later analysis, every TCR beta chain was defined by the combination of its CDR3 amino acid sequence and its V-gene family, and reads without a unique V-gene family were dropped. To address suspected cross-contamination and a sequencing artifact, a later analysis removed 550 to 750 highly shared, low-generation-probability nucleotide sequences. In a later analysis, a clonal expansion index was calculated for each public chain from normalized within-repertoire ranks of inferred template counts. In a later analysis, generation probabilities were computed with a VDJ recombination model fitted to out-of-frame rearrangements, and the resulting probabilities were checked against IGoR. In a later analysis, hypergeometric tests were used to score TCR-TCR, TCR-HLA and TCR-CMV co-occurrence, with a repertoire-size bias correction applied to TCR pairs. To estimate false discovery rates, a later analysis permuted the HLA or CMV assignments 20 times. In a later analysis, co-occurring TCRs were grouped using DBSCAN, with TCRdist sequence similarity added in when clustering inside HLA-allele-positive subsets. Co-occurrence clustering excluded repertoires with fewer than 30,000 or more than 120,000 public chains, plus five with anomalous nucleotide sharing. TCRdb stores this immuneACCESS table with in-frame sequences only. Part of the clones is absent; in the studies checked, under half of the shortfall reflects unresolved V genes, and no reason is known for the rest. V and J calls and clone size follow that table, whereas D and trimming were derived from the DNA. For this sample the table gives about 120,000 clones, of which around 76% were detected only once. The ten top clones hold 30% of the sample.

The sample consisted of PBMCs. The origin of this receptor is a man aged 55 to 70 in good health and CMV-seropositive.

The DNA is as follows: TGTGCCAGCAGCTTGGTAAGACTAGCGGGGACGTACTCCTACAATGAGCAGTTCTTC. Protein translation: CASSLVRLAGTYSYNEQFF. The V and J segments used are TRBV5-6 and TRBJ2-1, with 11 middle bases fitting TRBD2. From V the trimming removes 0 bases and from J it removes 0 bases, while the gene matches leave 8 bases of the junction unaccounted for. The CDR1 and CDR2 encoded by the germline V gene are SGHDT and YYEEEE. The CDR3 starts with the cysteine, ends with the phenylalanine, and has 19 residues. Only the CDR3 DNA is retained, 57 bases long and in frame from the first base.